Listed below are T cell receptor beta chains from one sample, sequenced in a study of T cell repertoires in ileal Crohn's disease. Assay used: immunoSEQ multiplex PCR; TCRdb lists only in-frame clones, some missing. This table has about 3,000 clones, around 90% appearing once. Sequenced sample: CD4+ T cells sorted from the ileum. Every receptor here comes from an adult with Crohn's disease. Both conserved end residues are trimmed from each CDR3. Fields, in order: V gene, J gene, clone size, CDR3 protein. The size of a clone is reported for some rows only, either as once, few or many, or as a class for expanded clones.

V: TRBV7-2
J: TRBJ1-5
size: NA
CDR3: ASSLVQGVGQPQH

V: TRBV29-1
J: TRBJ1-1
size: large
CDR3: SVDRGTEAF

V: TRBV5-1
J: TRBJ2-5
size: NA
CDR3: ASSLAGAGTETQY

V: TRBV29-1
J: TRBJ2-7
size: NA
CDR3: SVEGQGHEQY

V: TRBV27
J: TRBJ1-6
size: NA
CDR3: ASSARQGSSPLH

V: TRBV7-6
J: TRBJ2-3
size: NA
CDR3: ASSLYRRREGTDTQY

V: TRBV28
J: TRBJ2-1
size: NA
CDR3: ASRAGGGYNEQF

V: TRBV11-3
J: TRBJ2-5
size: NA
CDR3: ASSLPFGRRREVPETQY

V: TRBV7-2
J: TRBJ1-1
size: once
CDR3: ASSPGTGYNEAF

V: TRBV5-4
J: TRBJ2-7
size: NA
CDR3: ASSSGLAREQY

V: TRBV15
J: TRBJ2-1
size: NA
CDR3: ATSRPTSGNNEQF

V: TRBV19
J: TRBJ2-5
size: NA
CDR3: ASRVSGETQY

V: TRBV7-2
J: TRBJ1-5
size: NA
CDR3: ASSFRGEVNQPQH

V: TRBV5-1
J: TRBJ2-1
size: NA
CDR3: ASSKAAGGTNEQF

V: TRBV7-9
J: TRBJ1-4
size: NA
CDR3: ASSLDGQGEKLF

V: TRBV28
J: TRBJ2-1
size: NA
CDR3: ASRALAGGRNEQF

V: TRBV29-1
J: TRBJ2-5
size: NA
CDR3: SVTRGRETQY

V: TRBV5-6
J: TRBJ2-3
size: NA
CDR3: ASSLVVGRNTQY

V: TRBV27
J: TRBJ1-1
size: few
CDR3: ASSRLRVTEAF

V: TRBV5-1
J: TRBJ2-2
size: NA
CDR3: ASSFIANSPGELF

V: TRBV5-1
J: TRBJ1-1
size: NA
CDR3: ASSPQGAGTEAF

V: TRBV7-8
J: TRBJ1-2
size: NA
CDR3: ASSLLYGVIGYT

V: TRBV5-1
J: TRBJ2-7
size: NA
CDR3: ASSTERTGSYEQY

V: TRBV30
J: TRBJ2-3
size: once
CDR3: AWSVVAGGSDTQY

V: TRBV4-2
J: TRBJ2-2
size: NA
CDR3: ASSQESGIGELF

V: TRBV19
J: TRBJ1-5
size: once
CDR3: ASSAGTGAPGAQH

V: TRBV2
J: TRBJ2-5
size: NA
CDR3: ASNRDRGRETQY

V: TRBV11-3
J: TRBJ2-5
size: NA
CDR3: ASSLGALVGTETQY

V: TRBV20-1
J: TRBJ2-1
size: NA
CDR3: SARTVNEQF

V: TRBV7-1
J: TRBJ2-6
size: NA
CDR3: ASSLGHHEDKVG

V: TRBV9
J: TRBJ2-3
size: NA
CDR3: ASSTRGLAATTDTQY

V: TRBV29-1
J: TRBJ2-1
size: NA
CDR3: SVEGEGRASGNYNEQF

V: TRBV5-6
J: TRBJ2-1
size: few
CDR3: ASSLEGSGVYNEQF

V: TRBV6-5
J: TRBJ2-7
size: NA
CDR3: ASSHPTSGSFQQY

V: TRBV30
J: TRBJ1-1
size: few
CDR3: AWSVLVQGEAF

V: TRBV9
J: TRBJ1-6
size: NA
CDR3: ASSVAAARGYSPLH

V: TRBV30
J: TRBJ1-5
size: once
CDR3: AWSVGGADQPQH

V: TRBV4-1
J: TRBJ2-2
size: few
CDR3: ASSQVRGANTGELF

V: TRBV6-5
J: TRBJ1-2
size: NA
CDR3: ASSSGASTPSHGYT

V: TRBV28
J: TRBJ1-3
size: NA
CDR3: ASRVGQSGNTIY

V: TRBV18
J: TRBJ1-1
size: NA
CDR3: ASSPTAGTEAF

V: TRBV7-9
J: TRBJ1-2
size: few
CDR3: ASSFTDHYGYT

V: TRBV19
J: TRBJ1-1
size: NA
CDR3: ASRGQLNTEAF

V: TRBV9
J: TRBJ2-3
size: NA
CDR3: ASSLGLAGGHRDTQY

V: TRBV7-2
J: TRBJ1-2
size: NA
CDR3: ASSLGDRENYGYT

V: TRBV5-6
J: TRBJ2-2
size: NA
CDR3: ASSFRGFGDTGELF

V: TRBV7-9
J: TRBJ1-4
size: NA
CDR3: ASSKLPGATNEKLF

V: TRBV9
J: TRBJ2-3
size: NA
CDR3: ASSVGSWGGADTQY

V: TRBV30
J: TRBJ1-2
size: NA
CDR3: AWSGPQQGDYYGYT

V: TRBV28
J: TRBJ2-5
size: NA
CDR3: ASRGVGTGQETQY

V: TRBV28
J: TRBJ1-2
size: NA
CDR3: ASRSETGWNRGYGYT

V: TRBV2
J: TRBJ2-3
size: NA
CDR3: ASSLRGLGLAEFTTQY

V: TRBV27
J: TRBJ2-7
size: NA
CDR3: ASSQRLSPYEQY

V: TRBV5-8
J: TRBJ1-5
size: NA
CDR3: ASSSDRGGTYSNQPQH

V: TRBV27
J: TRBJ2-7
size: NA
CDR3: ASSSLTEYEQY

V: TRBV28
J: TRBJ1-6
size: once
CDR3: ASSRGQAHLH

V: TRBV7-2
J: TRBJ2-3
size: NA
CDR3: ASSLVGGQGKDTQY